These 4 T cell receptor beta chains came from one sample sequenced in a study of T cell responses to AZD1222 COVID-19 vaccine. TCRdb keeps only in-frame clones here, not all; method: immunoSEQ multiplex PCR. The sample lists about 100,000 clones; 90% were seen once. The material was peripheral blood, obtained on day 0 of AZD1222 vaccination. These receptors all stem from an adult in good health.

The V gene is TRBV7-2, the J gene TRBJ2-5; D gene unclear. The CDR3 contains 10 residues. Deletions cut 8 bases from V and 4 bases from J, with 5 bases between. CDR1 is SGHTA and CDR2 is FQGNSA in the germline V gene. This CDR3 is CASGSETQYF. CDR3 sequence (DNA): TGTGCCAGCGGGTCAGAGACCCAGTACTTC.

This chain connects TRBV28 to TRBJ1-4; 8 bases are shared with TRBD1. Germline CDR1 and CDR2: MDHEN and SYDVKM. The trim removed 5 bases at V and 14 bases at J, leaving 7 bases unmatched. This CDR3 has 12 residues. CDR3 region: CASSEDREGLFF. The CDR3 nucleotides are TGTGCCAGCAGTGAGGACAGGGAGGGGCTGTTTTTT.

This chain joins TRBV21-1 and TRBJ1-2. TRBV21-1 is recorded as a pseudogene. CDR3 length: 14 amino acids. This CDR3 reads CASSKVRDNYGYTF. CDR3 coding DNA: TGTGCCAGCAGCAAAGTAAGGGATAACTATGGCTACACCTTC.

This chain links TRBV5-4 with TRBJ1-3, with 8 positions matching TRBD1. Germline V gene lookup returns CDR1 SGHNT and CDR2 YYREEE (reference sequence). The CDR3 has 15 residues. V was clipped by 5 bases and J by 1 base; unmatched bases: 5. The CDR3 DNA reads as TGTGCCAGCAGACCGGACAGGGCATCTGGAAACACCATATATTTT. It is translated as CASRPDRASGNTIYF. Complete variable domain (other parts from reference TRBV5-4 and TRBJ1-3): ETGVTQSPTHLIKTRGQQVTLRCSSQSGHNTVSWYQQALGQGPQFIFQYYREEENGRGNFPPRFSGLQFPNYSSELNVNALELDDSALYLCASRPDRASGNTIYFGEGSWLTVV.